This T cell receptor beta chain was retrieved from a study of beta chain features in type 1 diabetes. Expressed TCRB transcripts got sequenced, as all isolated RNA was reverse transcribed. There were approximately 3.5 million reads on average in the naive, central memory and regulatory T cell samples. This table comes from immunoSEQ multiplex PCR, and its TCRdb copy is limited to in-frame clones, with some not included. The profile covers about 410,000 clones, with approximately 15% appearing a single time and around 0.039% taken by the ten largest. The collection from each donor was one heparinised blood draw averaging about 116 mL. CD4+ cells of the naive, central memory, regulatory and stem cell-like memory types were sorted via CD45RO/CCR7/CD25/CD127/CD95/CD27. This clone was detected a few times. What it recognizes is unknown. Trimming took 5 bases from V and 4 from J; bases not matched to a gene: 4. CDR3 length equals 15 residues. The germline V gene encodes CDR1 SGHTA and CDR2 FQGNSA.

Study conclusions and caveats: A moderate, significant TCRB CDR3 shortening appeared in type 1 diabetes across four CD4+ subsets.

The clonotype originates from a man aged 25-40 years in good health. Sequenced material: naive CD4+ T cells from blood. The chain carries TRBV7-2 and TRBJ2-1; TRBD2 aligns across 11 bases. In nucleotides, the CDR3 is TGTGCCAGCAGCGCCGGACTAGCGGGTTACAATGAGCAGTTCTTC. This sequence encodes CASSAGLAGYNEQFF. The full variable domain, rest sourced from reference TRBV7-2 and TRBJ2-1, is GAGVSQSPSNKVTEKGKDVELRCDPISGHTALYWYRQSLGQGLEFLIYFQGNSAPDKSGLPSDRFSAERTGGSVSTLTIQRTQQEDSAVYLCASSAGLAGYNEQFFGPGTRLTVL.